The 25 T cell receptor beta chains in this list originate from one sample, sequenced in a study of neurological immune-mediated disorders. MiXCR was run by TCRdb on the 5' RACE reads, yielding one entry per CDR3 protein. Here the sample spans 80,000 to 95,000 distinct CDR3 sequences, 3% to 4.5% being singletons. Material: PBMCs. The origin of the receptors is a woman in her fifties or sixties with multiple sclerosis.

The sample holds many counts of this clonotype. In DNA form, the CDR3 reads TGCAGTGCTAGAGCGGCCGCCCCCGTCGGTTCACCCCTCCACTTT. Its translation is CSARAAAPVGSPLHF. The chain carries TRBV20-1 and TRBJ1-6; D not resolved. The CDR3 totals 15 residues. V lost 1 base to trimming and J lost 9 bases, with 16 bases between them. Germline assignment: CDR1 DFQATT and CDR2 SNEGSKA (reference sequence).

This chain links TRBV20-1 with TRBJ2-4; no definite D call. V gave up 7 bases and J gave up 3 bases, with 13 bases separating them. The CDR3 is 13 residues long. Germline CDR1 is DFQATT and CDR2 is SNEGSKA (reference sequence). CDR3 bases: TGCAGTGATAAGGGAAAGGGCAAAAACATTCAGTACTTC. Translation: CSDKGKGKNIQYF.

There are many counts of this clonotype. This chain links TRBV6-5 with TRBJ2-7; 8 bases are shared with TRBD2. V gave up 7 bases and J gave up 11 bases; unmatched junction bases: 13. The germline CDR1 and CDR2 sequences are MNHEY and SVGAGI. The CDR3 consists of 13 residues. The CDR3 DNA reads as TGTGCCAGCACTCTCCCGGGGGGGGGACGGGAGTACTTC. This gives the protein CASTLPGGGREYF.

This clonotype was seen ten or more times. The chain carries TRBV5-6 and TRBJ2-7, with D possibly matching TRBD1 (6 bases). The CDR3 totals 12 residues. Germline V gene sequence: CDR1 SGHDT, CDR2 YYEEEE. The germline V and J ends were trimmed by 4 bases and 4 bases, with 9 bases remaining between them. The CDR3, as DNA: TGTGCCAGCAGCGTGAGGGGGTACGAGCAGTACTTC. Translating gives CASSVRGYEQYF.

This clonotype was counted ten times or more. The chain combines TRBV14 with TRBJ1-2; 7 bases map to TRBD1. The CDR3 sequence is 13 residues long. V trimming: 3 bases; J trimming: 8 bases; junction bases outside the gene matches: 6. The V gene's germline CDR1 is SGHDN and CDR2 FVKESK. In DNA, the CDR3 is TGTGCCAGCAGCCAGACAGGGCGTAGAGGCTACACCTTC. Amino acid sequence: CASSQTGRRGYTF.

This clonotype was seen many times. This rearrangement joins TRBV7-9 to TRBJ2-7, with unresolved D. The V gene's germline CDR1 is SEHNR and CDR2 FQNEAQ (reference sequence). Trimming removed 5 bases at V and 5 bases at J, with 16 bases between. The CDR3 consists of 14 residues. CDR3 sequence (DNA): TGTGCCAGCAGCCCACCTACGCTTCTCAACGAGCAGTACTTC. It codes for CASSPPTLLNEQYF.

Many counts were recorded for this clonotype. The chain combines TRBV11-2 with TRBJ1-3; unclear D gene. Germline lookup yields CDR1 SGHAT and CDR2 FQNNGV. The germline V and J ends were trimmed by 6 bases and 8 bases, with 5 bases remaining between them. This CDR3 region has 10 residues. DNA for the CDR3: TGTGCCAGCAGGAGGGACACCATATATTTT. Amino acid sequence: CASRRDTIYF.

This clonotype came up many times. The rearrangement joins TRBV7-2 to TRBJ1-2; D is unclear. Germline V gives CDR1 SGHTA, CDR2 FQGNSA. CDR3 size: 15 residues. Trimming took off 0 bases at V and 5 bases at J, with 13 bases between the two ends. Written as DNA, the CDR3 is TGTGCCAGCAGCTTAGCAACAGTTATAGGGTATGGCTACACCTTC. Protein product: CASSLATVIGYGYTF.

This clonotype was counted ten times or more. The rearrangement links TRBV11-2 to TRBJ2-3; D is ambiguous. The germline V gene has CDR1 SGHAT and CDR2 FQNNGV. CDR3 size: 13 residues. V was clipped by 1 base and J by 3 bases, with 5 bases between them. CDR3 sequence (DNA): TGTGCCAGCAGCTTAGGGGAAACAGATACGCAGTATTTT. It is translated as CASSLGETDTQYF.

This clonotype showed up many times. CDR3 DNA: TGCGCCAGCAGCTATGACAGGGGCGAGCAGTACTTC. It yields the protein CASSYDRGEQYF. The V gene is TRBV5-1, the J gene TRBJ2-7; 8 nucleotides align to TRBD1. Germline values: CDR1 SGHRS, CDR2 YFSETQ. J lost 6 bases, V lost 3 bases, and 2 bases had no gene match. The CDR3 is 12 amino acids.

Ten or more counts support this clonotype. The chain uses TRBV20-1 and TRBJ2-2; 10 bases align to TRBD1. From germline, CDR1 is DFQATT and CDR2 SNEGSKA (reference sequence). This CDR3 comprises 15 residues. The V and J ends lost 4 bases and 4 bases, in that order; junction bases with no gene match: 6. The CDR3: CSAIDRGQGTGELFF. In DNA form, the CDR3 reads TGCAGTGCTATCGACAGGGGGCAGGGCACCGGGGAGCTGTTTTTT.

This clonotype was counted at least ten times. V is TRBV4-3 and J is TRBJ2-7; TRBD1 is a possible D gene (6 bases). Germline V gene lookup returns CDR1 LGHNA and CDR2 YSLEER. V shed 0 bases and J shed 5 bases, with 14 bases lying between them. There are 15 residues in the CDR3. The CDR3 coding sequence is TGCGCCAGCAGCCAAGAAACTGGGGGCGGCCACGAGCAGTACTTC. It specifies CASSQETGGGHEQYF.

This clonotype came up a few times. The CDR3 is CASSFDHGGYNEQFF. CDR3 sequence (DNA): TGTGCCAGCAGTTTCGACCACGGGGGCTACAATGAGCAGTTCTTC. The chain is built from TRBV12-3 or TRBV12-4 and TRBJ2-1; D perhaps matches TRBD2 (6 bases). The V and J ends lost 3 bases and 3 bases respectively, with 12 bases between them. The CDR3 is 15 amino acids.

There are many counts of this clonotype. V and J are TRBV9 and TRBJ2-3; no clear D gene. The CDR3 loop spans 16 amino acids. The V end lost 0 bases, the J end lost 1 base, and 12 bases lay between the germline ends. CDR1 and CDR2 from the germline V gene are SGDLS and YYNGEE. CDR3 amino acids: CASSVARQTGTDTQYF. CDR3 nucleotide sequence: TGTGCCAGCAGCGTAGCTAGGCAAACTGGCACAGATACGCAGTATTTT.

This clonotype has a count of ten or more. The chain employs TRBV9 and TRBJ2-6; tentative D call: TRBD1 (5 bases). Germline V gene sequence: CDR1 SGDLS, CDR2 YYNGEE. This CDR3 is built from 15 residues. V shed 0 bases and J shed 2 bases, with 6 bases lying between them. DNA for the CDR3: TGTGCCAGCAGCGTAGCCAGGGCTGGGGCCAACGTCCTGACTTTC. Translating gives CASSVARAGANVLTF.

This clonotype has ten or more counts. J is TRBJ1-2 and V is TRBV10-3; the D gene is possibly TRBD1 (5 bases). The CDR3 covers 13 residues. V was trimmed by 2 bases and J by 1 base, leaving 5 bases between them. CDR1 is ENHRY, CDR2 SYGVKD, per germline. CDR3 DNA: TGTGCCATCAGTGAGGACAGTAACTATGGCTACACCTTC. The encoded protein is CAISEDSNYGYTF.

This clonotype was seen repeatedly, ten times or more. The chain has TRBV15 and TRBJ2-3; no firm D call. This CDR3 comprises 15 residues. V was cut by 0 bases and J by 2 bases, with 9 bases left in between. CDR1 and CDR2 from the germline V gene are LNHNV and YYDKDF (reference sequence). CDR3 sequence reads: CATSRDWHDTDTQYF. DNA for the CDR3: TGTGCCACCAGCAGAGATTGGCACGACACAGATACGCAGTATTTT.

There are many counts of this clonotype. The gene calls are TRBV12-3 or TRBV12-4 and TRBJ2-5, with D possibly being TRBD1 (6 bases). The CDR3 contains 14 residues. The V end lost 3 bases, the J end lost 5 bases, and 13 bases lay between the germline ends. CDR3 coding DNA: TGTGCCAGCAGTTTTGGCAGGGGCGCTGAGACCCAGTACTTC. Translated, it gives CASSFGRGAETQYF.

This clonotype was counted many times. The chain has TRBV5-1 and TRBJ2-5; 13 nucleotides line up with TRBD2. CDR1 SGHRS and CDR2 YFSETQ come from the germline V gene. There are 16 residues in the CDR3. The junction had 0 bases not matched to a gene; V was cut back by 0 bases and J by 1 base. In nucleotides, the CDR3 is TGCGCCAGCAGCTTGGGACTAGCGGGGGGCCAAGAGACCCAGTACTTC. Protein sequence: CASSLGLAGGQETQYF.

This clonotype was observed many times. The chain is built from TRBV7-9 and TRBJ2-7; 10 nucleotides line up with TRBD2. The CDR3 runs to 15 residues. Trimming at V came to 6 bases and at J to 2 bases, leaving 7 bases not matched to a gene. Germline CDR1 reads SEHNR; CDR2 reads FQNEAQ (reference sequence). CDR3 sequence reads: CASSFSGGPTYEQYF. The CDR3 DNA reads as TGTGCCAGCAGTTTTAGCGGGGGGCCCACCTACGAGCAGTACTTC.

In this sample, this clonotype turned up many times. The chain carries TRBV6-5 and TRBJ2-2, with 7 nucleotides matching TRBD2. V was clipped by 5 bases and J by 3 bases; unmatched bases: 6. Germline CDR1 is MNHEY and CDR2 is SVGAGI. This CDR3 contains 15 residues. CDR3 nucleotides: TGTGCCAGCAGTCGGGACTATCTCGACACCGGGGAGCTGTTTTTT. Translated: CASSRDYLDTGELFF.

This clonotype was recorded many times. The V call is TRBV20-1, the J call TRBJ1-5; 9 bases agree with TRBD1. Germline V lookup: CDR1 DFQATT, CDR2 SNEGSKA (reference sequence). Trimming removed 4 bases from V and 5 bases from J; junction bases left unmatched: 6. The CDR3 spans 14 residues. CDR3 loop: CSATDRGGYQPQHF. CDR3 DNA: TGCAGTGCTACGGACAGGGGCGGATATCAGCCCCAGCATTTT.

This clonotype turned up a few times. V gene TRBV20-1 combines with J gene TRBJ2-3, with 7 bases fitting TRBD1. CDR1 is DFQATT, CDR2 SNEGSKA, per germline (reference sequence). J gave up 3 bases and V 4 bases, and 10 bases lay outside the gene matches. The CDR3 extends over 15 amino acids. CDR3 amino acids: CSAKGGYRGTDTQYF. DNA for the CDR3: TGCAGTGCTAAAGGGGGTTACAGGGGTACAGATACGCAGTATTTT.

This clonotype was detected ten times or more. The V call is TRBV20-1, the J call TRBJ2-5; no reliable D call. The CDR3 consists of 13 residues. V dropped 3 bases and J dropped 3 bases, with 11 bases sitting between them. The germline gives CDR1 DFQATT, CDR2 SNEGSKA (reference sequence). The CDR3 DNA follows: TGCAGTGCTAGGAGGACCGTAAAAGAGACCCAGTACTTC. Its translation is CSARRTVKETQYF.

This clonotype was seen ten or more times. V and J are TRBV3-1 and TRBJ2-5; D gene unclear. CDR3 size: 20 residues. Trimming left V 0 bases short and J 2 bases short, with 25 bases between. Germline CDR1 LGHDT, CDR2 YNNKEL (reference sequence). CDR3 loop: CASSQDFSFPGRSRQETQYF. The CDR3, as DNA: TGTGCCAGCAGCCAAGATTTCAGCTTTCCAGGACGGAGTAGACAAGAGACCCAGTACTTC.